This T cell receptor beta chain was sequenced in a study of cytomegalovirus exposure and HLA in healthy donors. In the case of this clone: Its antigen is still unknown.

Losses at the gene ends were 4 bases for V and 7 bases for J; bases not matched to a gene: 6. Germline lookup yields CDR1 LGHNA and CDR2 YSLEER. The CDR3 is 16 residues long. Study results and caveats: Generally TCR sequences proved uncommon, though certain public TCRs appeared in numerous donors. The authors enumerated 164 TCR beta chains as linked to cytomegalovirus. In vitro confirmation showed a few CMV-associated chains to be CMV antigen specific.

Use of 60 Vbeta and 13 Jbeta primers characterized the PCR. Method: immunoSEQ multiplex PCR; TCRdb's copy keeps in-frame clones and lacks some. The top ten hold around 4.9% of the sample, which has about 140,000 clones, roughly three quarters seen once. This TCR was sampled from a male donor in good health and CMV-seronegative. The source material was PBMCs. The chain has TRBV4-3 and TRBJ2-2; 13 bases map to TRBD2. The CDR3 DNA sequence: TGCGCCAGCAGCCTCGGGGGACTAGCGGGGATCGGGGAGCTGTTTTTT. Encoded protein: CASSLGGLAGIGELFF.